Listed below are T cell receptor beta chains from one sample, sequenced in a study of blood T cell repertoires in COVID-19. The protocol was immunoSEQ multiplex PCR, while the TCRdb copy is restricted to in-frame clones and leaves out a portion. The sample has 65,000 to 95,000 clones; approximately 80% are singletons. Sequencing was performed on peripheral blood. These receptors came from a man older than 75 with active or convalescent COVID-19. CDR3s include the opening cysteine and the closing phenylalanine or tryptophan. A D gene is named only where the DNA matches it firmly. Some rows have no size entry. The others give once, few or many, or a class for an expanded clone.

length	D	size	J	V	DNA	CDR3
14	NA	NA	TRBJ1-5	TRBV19	TGTGCCAGTAGTACTACCGACAGAAGTCAGCCCCAGCATTTT	CASSTTDRSQPQHF
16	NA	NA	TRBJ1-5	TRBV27	TGTGCCAGCAGTCCCCTACAGGGATATAGCAATCAGCCCCAGCATTTT	CASSPLQGYSNQPQHF
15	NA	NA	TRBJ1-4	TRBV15	TGTGCCACCAGCCCCCTGAGGGGGGGGGCTGAAAAACTGTTTTTT	CATSPLRGGAEKLFF
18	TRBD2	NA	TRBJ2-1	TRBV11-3	TGTGCCAGCAGCTCGACTAGCGGGAGGGCCCTCCCCTACAATGAGCAGTTCTTC	CASSSTSGRALPYNEQFF
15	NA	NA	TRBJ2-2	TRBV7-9	TGTGCCAGCAGCATGACTCTCGTGAACACCGGGGAGCTGTTTTTT	CASSMTLVNTGELFF
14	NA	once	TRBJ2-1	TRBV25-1	TGTGCCAGCAGTGAATTCGGGCGGGTCGGGGAGCAGTTCTTC	CASSEFGRVGEQFF
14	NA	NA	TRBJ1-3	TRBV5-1	TGCGCCAGCAGCTTGGCCACTTTTGGAAACACCATATATTTT	CASSLATFGNTIYF
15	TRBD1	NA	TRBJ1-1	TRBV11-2	TGTGCCAGCAGCTTAGCACGGACAGGGAACACTGAAGCTTTCTTT	CASSLARTGNTEAFF
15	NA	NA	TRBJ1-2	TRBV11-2	TGTGCCAGCAGCTTATTCAGGGCCGGCGAGGATGGCTACACCTTC	CASSLFRAGEDGYTF
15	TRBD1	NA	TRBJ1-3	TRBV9	TGTGCCAGCAGCGGGGGACAGGGGGCAGGAAACACCATATATTTT	CASSGGQGAGNTIYF
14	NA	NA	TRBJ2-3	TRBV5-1	TGCGCCAGCAGCTTGGGACACACAGCAGATACGCAGTATTTT	CASSLGHTADTQYF
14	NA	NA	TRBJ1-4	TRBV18	TGTGCCAGCTCCCAGGATCTACCTAATGAAAAACTGTTTTTT	CASSQDLPNEKLFF
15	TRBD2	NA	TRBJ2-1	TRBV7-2	TGTGCCAGCAGCTTGAGGACTAGCGGTTACAATGAGCAGTTCTTC	CASSLRTSGYNEQFF
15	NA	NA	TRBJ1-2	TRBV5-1	TGCGCCAGCAGCCCCCGCTCCGTCGACAATTATGGCTACACCTTC	CASSPRSVDNYGYTF
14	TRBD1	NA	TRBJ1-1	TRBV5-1	TGCGCCAGTCGTCCCGGGACAGGGACCACTGAAGCTTTCTTT	CASRPGTGTTEAFF
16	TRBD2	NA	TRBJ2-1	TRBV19	TGTGCCAGTAGGCATACTAGCGGGAGGACCTACAATGAGCAGTTCTTC	CASRHTSGRTYNEQFF
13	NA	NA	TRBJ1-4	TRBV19	TGTGCCAGTAGTACGGGGGGCGATGAAAAACTGTTTTTT	CASSTGGDEKLFF
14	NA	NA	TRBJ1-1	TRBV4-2	TGTGCCAGCAGCCAAGTCAGGGACTACACTGAAGCTTTCTTT	CASSQVRDYTEAFF
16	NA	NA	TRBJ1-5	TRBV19	TGTGCCAGTAGTATTAGACAGACCTATAGCAATCAGCCCCAGCATTTT	CASSIRQTYSNQPQHF
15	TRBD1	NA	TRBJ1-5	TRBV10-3	TGTGCCATCAGTGACGGGACAGCTAATACTCAGCCCCAGCATTTT	CAISDGTANTQPQHF
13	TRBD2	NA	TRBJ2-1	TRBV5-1	TGCGCCAGCAGAGGCGGGAGTGCCAATGAGCAGTTCTTC	CASRGGSANEQFF
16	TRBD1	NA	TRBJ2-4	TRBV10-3	TGTGCCATCAGCCAAACAGGGGATGAAGCCAAAAACATTCAGTACTTC	CAISQTGDEAKNIQYF
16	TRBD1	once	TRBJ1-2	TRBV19	TGTGCCAGTAATATAGGACAGGGTCGTGTTAACTATGGCTACACCTTC	CASNIGQGRVNYGYTF
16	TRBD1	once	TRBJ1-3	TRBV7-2	TGTGCCAGCAGCTTAGGGGCAGGGGGCAATGGAAACACCATATATTTT	CASSLGAGGNGNTIYF
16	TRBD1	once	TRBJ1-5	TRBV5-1	TGCGCCAGCAGCCCAACCGGGACAGTTAGCAATCAGCCCCAGCATTTT	CASSPTGTVSNQPQHF
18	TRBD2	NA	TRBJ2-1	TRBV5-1	TGCGCCAGCAGCTTGGGGACTAGCGGGGGGGCCCCGCACAATGAGCAGTTCTTC	CASSLGTSGGAPHNEQFF